This T cell receptor beta chain was sequenced for a study of neurological immune-mediated disorders (dated by TCRdb to about 2019). About the full investigation: Using UMI-based sequencing, the study compared peripheral blood TCR-beta repertoires from patients with HTLV-I-associated myelopathy (HAM/TSP), patients with multiple sclerosis, and healthy controls. The approximately 99 TCR-beta libraries included longitudinal samples, technical triplicates and paired sorted CD4+ and CD8+ T-cell subsets alongside PBMC samples. Of the approximately 65 subjects in the cohort, about 14 were HAM/TSP patients, some 34 were multiple sclerosis patients, and about 20 were healthy controls. What the work shows at the level of the full study, not this receptor alone: Expanded clones from different subjects shared no identical CDR3 amino acid sequences, which suggests that TCR-beta repertoires were private in all groups. TCR clonal expansion was highest in HAM/TSP patients and lowest in MS patients, with MS patients falling below even healthy controls.

The healthy controls were volunteers from blood banks in Maryland, USA. For the unsorted PBMC libraries, 2 million PBMCs were stored in RNAlater at -80 degrees C until RNA extraction and were used to generate the libraries. Peripheral blood was subjected to Ficoll-Hypaque density gradient centrifugation to isolate PBMCs, which were then cryopreserved in liquid nitrogen. Reading the germline V gene gives CDR1 KGHDR and CDR2 SFDVKD. Measured from the cysteine to the phenylalanine, the CDR3 is 15 residues long. The DNA shown is the 45-base CDR3, in frame from base 1. In regard to this clonotype: Its recognized antigen is unknown. One end of the junction is discordant with germline, which a read error may explain.

cDNA was synthesized by template-switch 5'RACE using a primer with a 10-nucleotide random unique molecular identifier that tagged each TCR transcript. Each sequencing run produced over 200 million TCR-beta sequences covering 15-18 subjects. The RNeasy kit was used for extraction of total RNA. TCR-beta VDJ regions were amplified with primers for the TCR constant region and the 5'RACE anchor, using the KAPA Real-time Library Amplification kit. Sample indexes and Illumina adaptors were added in a first PCR, and a second PCR then increased library yield. After Ampure bead purification, the roughly 650 bp TCR product was size-selected on a 2% E-gel SizeSelection system. Before pooling, library quality was assessed on a Bioanalyzer, concentration was determined with Qubit, and library quantification was performed with the Kapa Library Quantification kit. An Illumina HiSeq 2500 was used to sequence the libraries paired-end at 2 x 150 bp. To increase sequence diversity, roughly 25-31% phiX was spiked into each library pool. Processing in the source paper ran as follows. The quality-filtered reads were processed with the UMI-based MiGEC pipeline, whose error correction step removed more than 80% of the raw TCR sequences. IMGT germline references were used for alignment of VDJ genes, and clonotypes were defined by a unique CDR3 amino acid sequence together with V-J genes. Clonal expansion, Shannon diversity and CDR3 relatedness (CalcPairwiseDistances, ClusterSamples) were evaluated with VDJtools, and phylogenetic trees were built with CLCbio workbench. Expanded clones were defined as having at least 8 unique UMIs, based on coefficient-of-variation modelling across technical triplicates. TCRdb passed the public sequencing reads through fastp at Q25 and MiXCR, retaining productive beta sequences. Records with the same CDR3 protein are collapsed into one entry carrying the most frequent genes and DNA. What appears here as the V and J calls and clone size reflects TCRdb's work, not the paper's. The sample table holds approximately 32,000 distinct CDR3 sequences, of which around 16% were seen once. The ten largest clones capture roughly a quarter of the sample.

The chain uses TRBV24-1 and TRBJ2-1, and 7 junction bases match TRBD2. Sequenced material: PBMCs. The receptor comes from a man aged 70-80 years in good health. Here the CDR3 is given as CATSDRGAGRDEHFF. The nucleotide sequence is given as TGTGCCACCAGTGATAGGGGAGCGGGAAGGGATGAGCATTTCTTC.